The T cell receptor (beta chain) under discussion was sequenced for a study of cytomegalovirus exposure and HLA in healthy donors. Study-level findings and limits: Most CMV-associated TCR beta chains were later found to appear HLA-restricted.

The primer mix had 60 Vbeta and 13 Jbeta primers. Sequenced by immunoSEQ multiplex PCR; TCRdb stores in-frame clones only, minus some. The repertoire holds about 120,000 clones, with roughly 76% as singletons. Trimming took 2 bases from V and 1 from J; bases not matched to a gene: 9. There are 17 residues in the CDR3. The germline V gene has CDR1 SGHRS and CDR2 YFSETQ. To note about this clone: Its specificity is unknown.

The chain couples TRBV5-1 to TRBJ1-1; 9 bases line up with TRBD1. This sequence originates from a middle-aged woman in good health and CMV-seropositive. Sequenced material: PBMCs. CDR3 sequence reads: CASSFSGTGSGNTEAFF. CDR3 coding DNA: TGCGCCAGCAGCTTTAGTGGGACAGGGAGTGGGAACACTGAAGCTTTCTTT.